This T cell receptor beta chain was obtained from a study of cytomegalovirus exposure and HLA in healthy donors. Study in general: The study's early data release held some 85 million unique TCRs from HLA-typed donors.

From germline, CDR1 is SGDLS and CDR2 YYNGEE. The trim removed 0 bases at V and 7 bases at J, leaving 1 base unmatched. The CDR3 loop spans 13 amino acids. The PCR had 60 Vbeta and 13 Jbeta primers. Repertoires were generated with immunoSEQ multiplex PCR, while TCRdb's copy carries only in-frame clones and drops some. The sample lists roughly 130,000 clones, more than 80% occurring once. V and J are TRBV9 and TRBJ2-3; 8 positions match TRBD1. The sequence came from a male donor in good health and CMV-seronegative. Sequencing was performed on PBMCs. For the CDR3, the DNA is TGTGCCAGCAGCGTAGACAGGGGGAATACGCAGTATTTT. It codes for CASSVDRGNTQYF.